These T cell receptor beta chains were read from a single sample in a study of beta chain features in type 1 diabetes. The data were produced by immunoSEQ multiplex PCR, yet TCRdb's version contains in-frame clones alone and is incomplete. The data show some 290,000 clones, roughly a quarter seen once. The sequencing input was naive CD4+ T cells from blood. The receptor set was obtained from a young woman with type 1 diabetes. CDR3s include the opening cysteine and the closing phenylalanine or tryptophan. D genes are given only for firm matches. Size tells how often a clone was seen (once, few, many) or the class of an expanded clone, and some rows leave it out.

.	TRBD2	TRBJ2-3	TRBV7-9	CASSSLQAGVADTQYF	TGTGCCAGCAGCTCCCTACAAGCGGGAGTGGCAGATACGCAGTATTTT
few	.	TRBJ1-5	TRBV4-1	CASSLQVNQPQHF	TGCGCCAGCAGCCTGCAGGTCAATCAGCCCCAGCATTTT
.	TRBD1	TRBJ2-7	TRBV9	CASSPVGQGLLEQYF	TGTGCCAGCAGCCCAGTGGGACAGGGCCTCCTCGAGCAGTACTTC
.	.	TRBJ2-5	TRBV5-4	CASRVVVEETQYF	TGTGCCAGCAGGGTGGTAGTGGAAGAGACCCAGTACTTC
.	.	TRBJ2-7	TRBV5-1	CASSWGEVTDAYEQYF	TGCGCCAGCAGCTGGGGGGAGGTGACAGACGCCTACGAGCAGTACTTC
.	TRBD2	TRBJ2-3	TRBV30	CAWSSGSGEDTQYF	TGTGCCTGGAGTAGCGGGAGCGGGGAAGATACGCAGTATTTT
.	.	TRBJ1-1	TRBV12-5	CASAGGIGTEAFF	TGTGCTAGCGCGGGGGGAATAGGCACTGAAGCTTTCTTT
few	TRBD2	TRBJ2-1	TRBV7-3	CASSLVGLAGGRYNEQFF	TGTGCCAGCAGCTTAGTGGGACTAGCGGGAGGTCGATACAATGAGCAGTTCTTC
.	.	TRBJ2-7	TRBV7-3	CASSRVCRGLDEQYF	TGTGCCAGCAGCCGAGTGTGTAGGGGTCTCGACGAGCAGTACTTC
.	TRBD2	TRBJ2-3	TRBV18	CASSPRAGGNTDTQYF	TGTGCCAGCTCACCACGAGCGGGAGGGAACACAGATACGCAGTATTTT
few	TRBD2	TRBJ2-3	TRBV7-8	CASRSAWLAGTDTQYF	TGTGCCAGCAGATCCGCGTGGCTAGCGGGCACAGATACGCAGTATTTT
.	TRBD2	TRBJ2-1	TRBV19	CASGTSGKGEQFF	TGTGCCAGCGGGACTAGCGGGAAGGGTGAGCAGTTCTTC
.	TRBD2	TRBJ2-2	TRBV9	CASSVEGLANTGELFF	TGTGCCAGCAGCGTAGAGGGACTAGCCAACACCGGGGAGCTGTTTTTT
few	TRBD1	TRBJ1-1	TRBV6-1	CASTGQRNTEAFF	TGTGCCAGCACGGGACAGAGGAACACTGAAGCTTTCTTT